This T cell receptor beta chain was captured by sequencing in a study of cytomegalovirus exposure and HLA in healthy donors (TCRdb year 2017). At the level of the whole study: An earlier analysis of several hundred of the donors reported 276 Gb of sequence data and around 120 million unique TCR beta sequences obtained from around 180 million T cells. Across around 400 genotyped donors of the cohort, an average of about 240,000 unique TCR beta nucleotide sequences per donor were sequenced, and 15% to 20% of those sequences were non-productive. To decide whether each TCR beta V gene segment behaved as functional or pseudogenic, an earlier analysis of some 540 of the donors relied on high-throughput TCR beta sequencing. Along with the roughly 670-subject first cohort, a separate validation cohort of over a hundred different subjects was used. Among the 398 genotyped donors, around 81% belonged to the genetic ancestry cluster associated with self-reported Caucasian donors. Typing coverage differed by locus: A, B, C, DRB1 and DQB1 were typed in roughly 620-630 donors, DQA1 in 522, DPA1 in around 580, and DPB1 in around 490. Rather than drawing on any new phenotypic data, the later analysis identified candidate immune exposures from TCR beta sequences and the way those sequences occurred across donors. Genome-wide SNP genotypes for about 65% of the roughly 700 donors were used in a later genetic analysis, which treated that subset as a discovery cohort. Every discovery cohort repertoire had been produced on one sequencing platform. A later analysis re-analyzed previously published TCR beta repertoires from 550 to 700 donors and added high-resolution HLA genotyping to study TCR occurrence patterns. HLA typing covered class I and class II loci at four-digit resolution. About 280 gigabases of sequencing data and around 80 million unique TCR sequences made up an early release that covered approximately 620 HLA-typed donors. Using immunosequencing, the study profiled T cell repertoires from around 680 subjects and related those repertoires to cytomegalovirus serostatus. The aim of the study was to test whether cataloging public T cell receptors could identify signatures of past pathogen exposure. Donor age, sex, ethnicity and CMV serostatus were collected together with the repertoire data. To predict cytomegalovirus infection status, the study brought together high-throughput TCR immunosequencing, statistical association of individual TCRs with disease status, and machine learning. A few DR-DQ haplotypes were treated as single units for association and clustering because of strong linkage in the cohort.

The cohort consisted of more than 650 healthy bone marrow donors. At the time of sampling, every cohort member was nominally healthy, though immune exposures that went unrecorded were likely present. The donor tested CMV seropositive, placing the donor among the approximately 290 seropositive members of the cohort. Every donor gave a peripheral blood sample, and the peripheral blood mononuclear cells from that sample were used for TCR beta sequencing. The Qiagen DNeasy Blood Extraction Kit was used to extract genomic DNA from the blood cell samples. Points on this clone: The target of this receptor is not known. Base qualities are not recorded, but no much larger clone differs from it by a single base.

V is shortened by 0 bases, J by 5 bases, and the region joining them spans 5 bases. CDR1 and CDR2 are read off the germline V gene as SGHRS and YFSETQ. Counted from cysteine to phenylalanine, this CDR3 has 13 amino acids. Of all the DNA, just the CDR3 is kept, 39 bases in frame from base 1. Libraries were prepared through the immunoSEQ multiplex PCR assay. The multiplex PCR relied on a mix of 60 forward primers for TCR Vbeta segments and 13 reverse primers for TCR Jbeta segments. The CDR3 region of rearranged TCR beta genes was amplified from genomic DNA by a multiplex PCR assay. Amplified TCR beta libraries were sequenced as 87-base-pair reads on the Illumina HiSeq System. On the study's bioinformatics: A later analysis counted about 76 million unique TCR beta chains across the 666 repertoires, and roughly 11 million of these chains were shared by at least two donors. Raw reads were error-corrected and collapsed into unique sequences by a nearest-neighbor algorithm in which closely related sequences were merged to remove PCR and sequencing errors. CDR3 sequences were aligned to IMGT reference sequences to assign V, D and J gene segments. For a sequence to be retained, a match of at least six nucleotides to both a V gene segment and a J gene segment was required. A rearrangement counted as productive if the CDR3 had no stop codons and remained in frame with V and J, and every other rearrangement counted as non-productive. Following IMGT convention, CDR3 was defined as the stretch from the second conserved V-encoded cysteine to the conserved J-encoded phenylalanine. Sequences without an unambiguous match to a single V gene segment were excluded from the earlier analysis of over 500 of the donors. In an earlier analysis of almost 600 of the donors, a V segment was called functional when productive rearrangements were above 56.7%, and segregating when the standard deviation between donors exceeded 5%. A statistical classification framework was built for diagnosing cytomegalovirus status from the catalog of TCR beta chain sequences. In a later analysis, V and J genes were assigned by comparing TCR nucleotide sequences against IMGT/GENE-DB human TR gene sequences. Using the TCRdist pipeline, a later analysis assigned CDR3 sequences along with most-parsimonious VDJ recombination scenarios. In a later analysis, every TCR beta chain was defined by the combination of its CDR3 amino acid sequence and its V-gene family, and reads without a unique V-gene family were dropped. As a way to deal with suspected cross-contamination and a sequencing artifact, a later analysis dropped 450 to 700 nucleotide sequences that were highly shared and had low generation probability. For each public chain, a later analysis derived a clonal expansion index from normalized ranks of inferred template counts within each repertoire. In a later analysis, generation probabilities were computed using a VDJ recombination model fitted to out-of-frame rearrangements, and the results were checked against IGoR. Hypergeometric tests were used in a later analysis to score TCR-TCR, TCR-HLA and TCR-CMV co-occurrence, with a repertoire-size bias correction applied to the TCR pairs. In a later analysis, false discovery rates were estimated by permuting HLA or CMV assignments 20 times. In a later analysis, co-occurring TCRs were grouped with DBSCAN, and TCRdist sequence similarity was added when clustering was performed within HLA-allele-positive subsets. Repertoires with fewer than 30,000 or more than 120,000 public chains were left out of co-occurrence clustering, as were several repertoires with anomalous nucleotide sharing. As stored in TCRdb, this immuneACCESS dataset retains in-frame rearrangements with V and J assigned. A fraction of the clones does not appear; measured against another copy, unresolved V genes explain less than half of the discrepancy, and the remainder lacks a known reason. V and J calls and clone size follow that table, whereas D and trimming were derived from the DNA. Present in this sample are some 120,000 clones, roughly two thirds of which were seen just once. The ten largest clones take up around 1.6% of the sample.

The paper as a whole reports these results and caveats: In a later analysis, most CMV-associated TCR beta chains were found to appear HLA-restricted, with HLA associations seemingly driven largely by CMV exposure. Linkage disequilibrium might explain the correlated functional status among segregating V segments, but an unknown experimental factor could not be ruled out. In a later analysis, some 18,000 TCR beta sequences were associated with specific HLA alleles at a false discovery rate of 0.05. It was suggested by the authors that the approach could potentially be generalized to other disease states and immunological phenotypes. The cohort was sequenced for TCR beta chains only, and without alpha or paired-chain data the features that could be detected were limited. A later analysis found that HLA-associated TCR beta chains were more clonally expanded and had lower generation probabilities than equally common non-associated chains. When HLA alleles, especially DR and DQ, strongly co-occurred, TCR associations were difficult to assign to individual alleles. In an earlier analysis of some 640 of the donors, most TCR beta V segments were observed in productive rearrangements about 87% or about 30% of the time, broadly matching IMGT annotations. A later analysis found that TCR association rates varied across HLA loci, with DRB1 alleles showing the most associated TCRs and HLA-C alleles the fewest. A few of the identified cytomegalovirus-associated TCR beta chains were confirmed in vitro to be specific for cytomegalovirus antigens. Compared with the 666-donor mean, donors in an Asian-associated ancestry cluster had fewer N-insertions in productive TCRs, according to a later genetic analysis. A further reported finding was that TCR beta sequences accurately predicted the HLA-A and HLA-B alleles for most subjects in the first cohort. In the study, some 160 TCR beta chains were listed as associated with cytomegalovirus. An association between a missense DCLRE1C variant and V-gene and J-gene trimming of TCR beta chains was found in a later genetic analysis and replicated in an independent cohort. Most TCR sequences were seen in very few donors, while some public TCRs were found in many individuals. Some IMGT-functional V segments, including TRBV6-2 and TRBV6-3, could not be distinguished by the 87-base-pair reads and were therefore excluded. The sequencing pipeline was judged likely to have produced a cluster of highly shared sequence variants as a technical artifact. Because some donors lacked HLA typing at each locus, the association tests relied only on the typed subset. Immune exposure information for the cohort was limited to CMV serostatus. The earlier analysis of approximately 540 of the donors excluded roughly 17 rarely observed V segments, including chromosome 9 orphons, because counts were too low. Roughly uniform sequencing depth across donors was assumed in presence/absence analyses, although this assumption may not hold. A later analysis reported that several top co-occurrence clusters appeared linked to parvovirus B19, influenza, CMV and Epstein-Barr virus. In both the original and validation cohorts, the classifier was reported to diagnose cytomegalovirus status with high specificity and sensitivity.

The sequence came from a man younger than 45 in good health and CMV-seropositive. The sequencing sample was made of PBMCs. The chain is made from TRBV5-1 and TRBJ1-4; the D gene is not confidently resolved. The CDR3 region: CASSLGVNEKLFF. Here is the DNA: TGCGCCAGCAGCTTGGGAGTAAATGAAAAACTGTTTTTT.